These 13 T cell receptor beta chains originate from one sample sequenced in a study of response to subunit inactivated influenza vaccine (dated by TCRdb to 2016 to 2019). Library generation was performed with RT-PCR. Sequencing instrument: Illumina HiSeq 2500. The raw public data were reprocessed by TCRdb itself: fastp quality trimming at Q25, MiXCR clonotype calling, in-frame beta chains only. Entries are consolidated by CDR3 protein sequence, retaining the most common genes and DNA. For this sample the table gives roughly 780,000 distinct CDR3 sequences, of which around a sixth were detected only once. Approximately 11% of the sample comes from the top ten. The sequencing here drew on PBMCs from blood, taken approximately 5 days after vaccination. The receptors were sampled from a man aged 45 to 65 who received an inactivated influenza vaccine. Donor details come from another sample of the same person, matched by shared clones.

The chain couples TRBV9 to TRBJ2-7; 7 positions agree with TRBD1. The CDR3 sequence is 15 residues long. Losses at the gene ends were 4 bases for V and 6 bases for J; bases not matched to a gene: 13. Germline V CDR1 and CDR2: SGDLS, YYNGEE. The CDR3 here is CASSPRQGPGSEQYF. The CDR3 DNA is TGTGCCAGCAGCCCCCGACAGGGTCCGGGTAGCGAGCAGTACTTC. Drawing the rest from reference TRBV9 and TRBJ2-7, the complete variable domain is DSGVTQTPKHLITATGQRVTLRCSPRSGDLSVYWYQQSLDQGLQFLIQYYNGEERAKGNILERFSAQQFPDLHSELNLSSLELGDSALYFCASSPRQGPGSEQYFGPGTRLTVT.

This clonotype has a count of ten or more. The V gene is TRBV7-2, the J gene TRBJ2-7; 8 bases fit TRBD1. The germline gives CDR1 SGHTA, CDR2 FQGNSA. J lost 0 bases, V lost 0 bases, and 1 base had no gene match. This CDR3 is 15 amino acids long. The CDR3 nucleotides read TGTGCCAGCAGCTTAGCACAGGGGGTCTCCTACGAGCAGTACTTC. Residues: CASSLAQGVSYEQYF.

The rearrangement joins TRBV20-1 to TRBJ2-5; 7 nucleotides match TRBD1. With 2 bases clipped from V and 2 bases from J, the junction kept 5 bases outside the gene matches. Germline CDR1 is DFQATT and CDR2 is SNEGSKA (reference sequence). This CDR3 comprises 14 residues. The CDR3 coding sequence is TGCAGTGCTAGAAGGGACAGATTGCAAGAGACCCAGTACTTC. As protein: CSARRDRLQETQYF.

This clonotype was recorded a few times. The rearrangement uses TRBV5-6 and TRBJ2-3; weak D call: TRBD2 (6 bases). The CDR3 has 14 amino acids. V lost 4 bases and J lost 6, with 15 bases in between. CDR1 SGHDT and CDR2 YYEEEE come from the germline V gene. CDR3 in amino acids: CASSLTSARDTQYF. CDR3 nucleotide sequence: TGTGCCAGCAGCCTGACTAGTGCGCGGGATACGCAGTATTTT.

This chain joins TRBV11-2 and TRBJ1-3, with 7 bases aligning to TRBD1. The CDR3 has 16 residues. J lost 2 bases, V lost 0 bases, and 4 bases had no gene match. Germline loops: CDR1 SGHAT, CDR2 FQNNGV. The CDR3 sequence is CASSLDKTGAGNTIYF. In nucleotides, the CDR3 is TGTGCCAGCAGCTTAGATAAAACAGGGGCTGGAAACACCATATATTTT.

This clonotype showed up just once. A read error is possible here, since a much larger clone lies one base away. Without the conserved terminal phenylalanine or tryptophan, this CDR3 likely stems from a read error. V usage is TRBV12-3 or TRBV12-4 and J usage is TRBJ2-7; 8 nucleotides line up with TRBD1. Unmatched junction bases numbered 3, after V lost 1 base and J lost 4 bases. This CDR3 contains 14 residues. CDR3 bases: TGTGCCAGCAGTTTAGTGACAGGGGTTTACGAGCAGTACCTC. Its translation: CASSLVTGVYEQYL.

Here the CDR3 reads CASSQDGLAGVRYNEQFF. DNA of the CDR3: TGTGCCAGCAGCCAAGACGGTCTAGCGGGAGTTAGGTACAATGAGCAGTTCTTC. This chain joins TRBV3-1 and TRBJ2-1; 10 positions agree with TRBD2. V gave up 0 bases and J gave up 4 bases; unmatched junction bases: 9. The CDR3 is 18 amino acids. Per the germline V gene, CDR1 is LGHDT and CDR2 is YNNKEL (reference sequence).

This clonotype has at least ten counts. CDR3 in DNA: TGTGCCATCGGTCCAGGGCCAGAGACCCAGTACTTC. Translating gives CAIGPGPETQYF. The chain couples TRBV10-3 to TRBJ2-5; D is perhaps TRBD1 (5 bases). The V gene lost 8 bases and the J gene lost 4 bases, with 11 bases spanning the gap. CDR1 is ENHRY, CDR2 SYGVKD, per germline. The CDR3 runs to 12 residues.

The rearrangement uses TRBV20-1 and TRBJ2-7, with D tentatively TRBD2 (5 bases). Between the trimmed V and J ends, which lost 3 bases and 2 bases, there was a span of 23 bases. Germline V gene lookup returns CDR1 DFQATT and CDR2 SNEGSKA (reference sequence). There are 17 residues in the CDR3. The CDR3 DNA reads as TGCAGTGCTAGGGAACGCGCCGGGCGGGCAGGCACCTACGAGCAGTACTTC. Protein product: CSARERAGRAGTYEQYF.

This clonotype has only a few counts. The CDR3 is CSARFGSYYGYTF. The CDR3 nucleotides read TGCAGTGCTAGGTTTGGCAGCTACTATGGCTACACCTTC. The chain links TRBV20-1 to TRBJ1-2; unclear D gene. Trimming took off 3 bases at V and 3 bases at J, with 11 bases between the two ends. From germline, CDR1 is DFQATT and CDR2 SNEGSKA (reference sequence). The CDR3 runs 13 residues.

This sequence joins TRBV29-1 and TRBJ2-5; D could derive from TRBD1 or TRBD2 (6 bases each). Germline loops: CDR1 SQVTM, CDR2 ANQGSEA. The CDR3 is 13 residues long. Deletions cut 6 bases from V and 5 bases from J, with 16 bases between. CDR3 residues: CSVRGRARETQYF. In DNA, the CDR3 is TGCAGCGTACGGGGGCGGGCCCGGGAGACCCAGTACTTC.

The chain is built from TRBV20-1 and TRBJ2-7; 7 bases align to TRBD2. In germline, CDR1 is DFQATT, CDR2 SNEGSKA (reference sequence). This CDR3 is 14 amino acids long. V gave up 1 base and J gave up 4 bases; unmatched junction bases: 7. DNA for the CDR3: TGCAGTGCTAGAGGGGCGGGAGAGTTATACGAGCAGTACTTC. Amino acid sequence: CSARGAGELYEQYF.

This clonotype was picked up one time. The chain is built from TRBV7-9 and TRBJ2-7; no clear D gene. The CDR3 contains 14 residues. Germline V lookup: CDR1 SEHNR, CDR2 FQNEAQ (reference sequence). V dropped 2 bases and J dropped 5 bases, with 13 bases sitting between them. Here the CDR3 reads CASSLISGGNEQYF. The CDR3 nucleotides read TGTGCCAGCAGCTTAATCTCGGGTGGGAACGAGCAGTACTTC.